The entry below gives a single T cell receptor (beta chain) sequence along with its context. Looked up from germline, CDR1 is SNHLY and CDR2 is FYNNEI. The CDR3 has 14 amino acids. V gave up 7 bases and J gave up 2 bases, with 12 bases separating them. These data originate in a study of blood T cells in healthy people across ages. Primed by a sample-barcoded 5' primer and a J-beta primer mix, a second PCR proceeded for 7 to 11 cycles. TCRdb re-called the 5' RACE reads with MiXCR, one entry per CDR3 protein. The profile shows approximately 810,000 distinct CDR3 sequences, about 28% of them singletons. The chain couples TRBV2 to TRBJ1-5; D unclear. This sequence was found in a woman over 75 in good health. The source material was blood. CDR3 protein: CASTANVGNQPQHF. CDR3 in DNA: TGTGCCAGCACCGCCAATGTGGGCAATCAGCCCCAGCATTTT.